This note documents a single T cell receptor beta chain sequence. This entry belongs to a study of control samples from healthy donors and cancer patients. Assay used: immunoSEQ multiplex PCR; TCRdb lists only in-frame clones, some missing. In the table there are about 120,000 clones, around 92% of which are singletons. The CDR3 spans 13 residues. Trimming stripped 0 bases from V and 4 bases from J, with 7 bases between. Germline V gene lookup returns CDR1 SGDLS and CDR2 YYNGEE. The sequence came from an elderly man with head and neck cancer. Sequencing was done on a sample of PBMCs. The V gene is TRBV9, the J gene TRBJ2-5; D ambiguous. The CDR3 nucleotides read TGTGCCAGCAGCGTAGCTTTTGGAGAGACCCAGTACTTC. Its translation is CASSVAFGETQYF.